The T cell receptor beta chain under discussion was sequenced for a study of post-analysis software for immune sequencing data. Carried by the TCR beta cDNA libraries were unique molecular identifiers. TCRdb recomputed calls from the PCR reads with MiXCR, one row per CDR3 protein. The table has about 540,000 distinct CDR3 sequences, approximately 31% seen once. This clonotype was found once. Its specificity is not known. Findings and caveats of the study: Four to six TRBV segments were more frequent in patients than controls; TRBV5-6, TRBV5-1 and TRBV20-1 belonged to this group.

Trimming left V 4 bases short and J 2 bases short, with 15 bases between. Germline CDR1 is SGDLS and CDR2 is YYNGEE. There are 15 residues in the CDR3. This chain joins TRBV9 and TRBJ1-1; the D gene is possibly TRBD1 (6 bases). Sequences were obtained from blood. The TCR sequence derives from a girl aged 2-17 years with multiple sclerosis. CDR3 loop: CASSIQTGLNTEAFF. CDR3 sequence (DNA): TGTGCCAGCAGCATACAGACAGGCCTTAACACTGAAGCTTTCTTT.